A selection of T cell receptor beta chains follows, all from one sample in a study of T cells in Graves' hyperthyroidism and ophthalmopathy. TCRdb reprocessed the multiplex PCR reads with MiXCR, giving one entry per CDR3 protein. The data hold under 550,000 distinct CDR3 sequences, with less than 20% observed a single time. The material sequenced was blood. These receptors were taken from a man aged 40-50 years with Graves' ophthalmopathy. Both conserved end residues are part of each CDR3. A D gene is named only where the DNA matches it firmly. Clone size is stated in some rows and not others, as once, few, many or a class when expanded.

DNA: TGCAGTGCTAGAGATCCGGGGGGGGGGTCCAATGAGCAGTTCTTC; CDR3: CSARDPGGGSNEQFF; J: TRBJ2-1; D: TRBD2; size: .; V: TRBV20-1
DNA: TGCAGTGCTAGAGACGGTCGGGACCCGGCAGGATGGGGGTCCTACGAGCAGTACTTC; CDR3: CSARDGRDPAGWGSYEQYF; J: TRBJ2-7; D: .; size: many; V: TRBV20-1
DNA: TGTGCCAGCAGTGGGGAAGGGGGGCTAGACTACGAGCAGTACTTC; CDR3: CASSGEGGLDYEQYF; J: TRBJ2-7; D: .; size: few; V: TRBV2
DNA: TGTGCCAGCAGCTTCGACGAGGGAGGGGGGACCACAGATACGCAGTATTTT; CDR3: CASSFDEGGGTTDTQYF; J: TRBJ2-3; D: .; size: .; V: TRBV7-8
DNA: TGTGCCAGCAGCTTAGCCCTTACCCCAGGGAGAGCGAACACCGGGGAGCTGTTTTTT; CDR3: CASSLALTPGRANTGELFF; J: TRBJ2-2; D: .; size: few; V: TRBV7-8
DNA: TGTGCCAGTAGGGGGAGGACAGATGGGGAGAGTGGCTACACCTTC; CDR3: CASRGRTDGESGYTF; J: TRBJ1-2; D: .; size: .; V: TRBV19
DNA: TGTGCCAGCAGCCCCAAGTTTAGCTCCTACAATGAGCAGTTCTTC; CDR3: CASSPKFSSYNEQFF; J: TRBJ2-1; D: .; size: many; V: TRBV12-3/TRBV12-4
DNA: TGTGCCAGCAGCCCGACACAGGGGGCGAGGGGAAACACCATATATTTT; CDR3: CASSPTQGARGNTIYF; J: TRBJ1-3; D: TRBD1; size: few; V: TRBV7-2
DNA: TGCGCCAGCAGCTTGCGGGACAGCTCCTACAATGAGCAGTTCTTC; CDR3: CASSLRDSSYNEQFF; J: TRBJ2-1; D: TRBD1; size: many; V: TRBV5-1
DNA: TGTGCCAGCAGTGGCCTTCTAACAGAAACCTATGGCTACACCTTC; CDR3: CASSGLLTETYGYTF; J: TRBJ1-2; D: .; size: few; V: TRBV6-1
DNA: TGTGCCAGTAGTATGGCAGGAGGGCCTGGAAACACCATATATTTT; CDR3: CASSMAGGPGNTIYF; J: TRBJ1-3; D: .; size: .; V: TRBV19
DNA: TGTGCCAGCAACCCGGCAGGGGAATCTTATAATTCACCCCTCCACTTT; CDR3: CASNPAGESYNSPLHF; J: TRBJ1-6; D: .; size: .; V: TRBV28
DNA: TGCAGCGTTGATCACAGCCACGAGCAGTACTTC; CDR3: CSVDHSHEQYF; J: TRBJ2-7; D: .; size: .; V: TRBV29-1
DNA: TGTGCCAGCACCGAGACTAGCGGGAGCGAGGACACAGATACGCAGTATTTT; CDR3: CASTETSGSEDTDTQYF; J: TRBJ2-3; D: TRBD2; size: many; V: TRBV7-2
DNA: TGTGCCAGCAGCGCGGGGGGGACTAGCGGCTCCTACGAGCAGTACTTC; CDR3: CASSAGGTSGSYEQYF; J: TRBJ2-7; D: TRBD2; size: many; V: TRBV2
DNA: TGTGCCACCAGCAGTACAGGGGCAACCTCCTACGAGCAGTACTTC; CDR3: CATSSTGATSYEQYF; J: TRBJ2-7; D: TRBD1; size: .; V: TRBV15